The source of this T cell receptor beta chain is a study of cytomegalovirus exposure and HLA in healthy donors. Measured with immunoSEQ multiplex PCR; TCRdb has only the in-frame clones, and not every one. The sample lists some 140,000 clones, around 80% occurring once. V trimming: 3 bases; J trimming: 2 bases; junction bases outside the gene matches: 5. This CDR3 region has 15 residues. Germline V gene lookup returns CDR1 SQVTM and CDR2 ANQGSEA. This chain links TRBV29-1 with TRBJ2-1; 9 bases agree with TRBD1. The clonotype originates from a young man in good health and CMV-seropositive. The material sequenced was PBMCs. The CDR3 DNA reads TGCAGCGTTGATGGGCGGGACAGGGCCTACAATGAGCAGTTCTTC. This encodes CSVDGRDRAYNEQFF.